The clone carrying this T cell receptor beta chain was detected ten times or more. The library was built from about 370 ng RNA with molecular barcoded adaptors for alpha/delta and beta/gamma chains. TCRdb passed the reads through MiXCR, listing each CDR3 protein once. The profile shows 100,000 to 150,000 distinct CDR3 sequences, roughly 13% of them singletons. The CDR3 is 15 amino acids. Trimming stripped 1 base from V and 0 bases from J, with 7 bases between. Germline V gene data show CDR1 as KGHSH and CDR2 as LQKENI. The data originate from a study of read filtering for tumor transcriptome and immune sequencing.

Sequenced: a population of CD138-negative cells sorted from bone marrow. The origin of this receptor is a donor at least 40 years old with multiple myeloma. V and J are TRBV18 and TRBJ2-1; D is unresolved. This CDR3 reads CASSPQPSSYNEQFF. The DNA for the CDR3 is TGTGCCAGCTCACCACAACCAAGCTCCTACAATGAGCAGTTCTTC.